This T cell receptor beta chain was sequenced for a study of Tregs in tolerant kidney transplant recipients. General observations from the study: Expanding Tregs on activated donor B cells appeared to best identify donor-specific TCRbeta clones. Findings come from small patient numbers and require larger validation. In tolerant patients, donor-specific Tregs outgrew total Tregs, suggesting antigen-driven expansion.

Assay: immunoSEQ multiplex PCR; the TCRdb copy retains only in-frame clones and omits some. Here the sample spans around 64,000 clones, about 89% being singletons. After removal of 0 bases from V and 6 bases from J, the junction contained 1 base not matched to a gene. Germline assignment: CDR1 MDHEN and CDR2 SYDVKM. The CDR3 length is 15 residues. About this clone itself: As yet, its antigen is unknown.

Mixed chimerism was transient after nonmyeloablative marrow transplants from related graft donors. Unstimulated Tregs (CD4+CD25+CD127-) and CD4+CD25- non-Tregs were sorted from PBMCs. The chain combines TRBV28 with TRBJ1-5; 11 bases map to TRBD1. The sample consisted of CD4+ T cells from blood (PBMCs), taken 6 months after the transplant. The receptor comes from a human patient who received a combined kidney and bone marrow transplant. Some T cells may have originated in the graft donor. DNA for the CDR3: TGTGCCAGCAGTTTATGGGACAGGGGGCGTCAGCCCCAGCATTTT. Protein: CASSLWDRGRQPQHF.